These 18 T cell receptor beta chains came from one sample sequenced in a study of shared clonotypes between healthy human individuals. The table came from immunoSEQ multiplex PCR; TCRdb's copy has only in-frame clones and leaves some out. The sample records about 460,000 clones, approximately 71% being singletons. What was sequenced was PBMCs. Receptor source: a woman aged 40 to 50 in good health. Some clones in this sample may be carry-over from other donors' samples.

The V gene is TRBV7-9, the J gene TRBJ2-1; D not certain. Trimming pared 0 bases from V and 3 bases from J, leaving 3 bases between. The CDR3 sequence is 13 residues long. CDR1 and CDR2 from the germline V gene are SEHNR and FQNEAQ (reference sequence). Here the CDR3 reads CASSLADYNEQFF. CDR3 nucleotide sequence: TGTGCCAGCAGCTTAGCGGACTACAATGAGCAGTTCTTC.

The chain combines TRBV28 with TRBJ2-2; D is unclear. Trimming took 5 bases from V and 5 from J, leaving 6 bases between them. The germline gives CDR1 MDHEN, CDR2 SYDVKM. This CDR3 spans 12 amino acids. CDR3 nucleotides: TGTGCCAGCAGTCCCGTAACCGGGGAGCTGTTTTTT. It encodes CASSPVTGELFF.

The rearrangement joins TRBV29-1 to TRBJ2-3; D may be TRBD1 (5 bases). Germline loops: CDR1 SQVTM, CDR2 ANQGSEA. The CDR3 contains 15 residues. Trimming stripped 2 bases from V and 0 bases from J, with 12 bases between. For the CDR3, the DNA is TGCAGCGTTGAACCGGAAGGGGTTAGCACAGATACGCAGTATTTT. This translates into CSVEPEGVSTDTQYF.

This clone showed up just a few times. V gene TRBV2 combines with J gene TRBJ2-7; 7 bases line up with TRBD1. This CDR3 has 15 amino acids. The germline gives CDR1 SNHLY, CDR2 FYNNEI. The trim removed 3 bases at V and 3 bases at J, leaving 8 bases unmatched. CDR3 in DNA: TGTGCCAGCAGTGAGGGACAGTTCGGAGTCTACGAGCAGTACTTC. It codes for CASSEGQFGVYEQYF. Complete variable domain (other parts from reference TRBV2 and TRBJ2-7): EPEVTQTPSHQVTQMGQEVILRCVPISNHLYFYWYRQILGQKVEFLVSFYNNEISEKSEIFDDQFSVERPDGSNFTLKIRSTKLEDSAMYFCASSEGQFGVYEQYFGPGTRLTVT.

The gene calls are TRBV10-3 and TRBJ2-3; D is uncertain. The CDR3 spans 17 residues. CDR1 is ENHRY and CDR2 is SYGVKD in the germline V gene. Trimming removed 0 bases at V and 4 bases at J, with 17 bases between. The CDR3 coding sequence is TGTGCCATCAGTGAGTCGAAAACGCTCGGTGTAGCAGATACGCAGTATTTT. Its translation is CAISESKTLGVADTQYF.

This sequence joins TRBV7-8 and TRBJ2-7; 8 bases fit TRBD2. Germline CDR1 is SGHVS and CDR2 is FQNEAQ. The CDR3 consists of 13 residues. After removal of 5 bases from V and 7 bases from J, the junction contained 7 bases not matched to a gene. The CDR3, as DNA: TGTGCCAGCAGCACGAGGACTAGCTTGGAGCAGTACTTC. Protein product: CASSTRTSLEQYF. The full variable domain, in which reference TRBV7-8 and TRBJ2-7 provide the parts outside the CDR3, is GAGVSQSPRYKVAKRGQDVALRCDPISGHVSLFWYQQALGQGPEFLTYFQNEAQLDKSGLPSDRFFAERPEGSVSTLKIQRTQQEDSAVYLCASSTRTSLEQYFGPGTRLTVT.

This rearrangement joins TRBV2 to TRBJ2-7; TRBD1 aligns across 7 bases. Germline lookup yields CDR1 SNHLY and CDR2 FYNNEI. This CDR3 is 14 amino acids long. V dropped 3 bases and J dropped 4; count of bases not matched to a gene: 6. CDR3 amino acids: CASSDGRGKYEQYF. The CDR3, as DNA: TGTGCCAGCAGTGATGGCAGGGGGAAGTACGAGCAGTACTTC.

As concerns this clone: It is likely a read error: a sequence one base away is far more abundant. This chain connects TRBV30 to TRBJ2-1; 8 positions match TRBD2. Germline V CDR1 and CDR2: GTSNPN, SVGIG (reference sequence). The V and J ends lost 1 base and 3 bases, in that order; junction bases with no gene match: 14. The CDR3 is made up of 18 amino acids. The CDR3 spells CAWSEGRWREESYNEQFF. CDR3 bases: TGTGCCTGGAGTGAAGGGAGGTGGCGGGAGGAGAGCTACAATGAGCAGTTCTTC.

This clone was recorded once. A far larger clone is one base from this, pointing to a likely read error. This rearrangement joins TRBV4-1 to TRBJ1-1; possible D gene TRBD1, 5 bases. Per germline, CDR1 MGHRA and CDR2 YSYEKL. This CDR3 region has 13 residues. CDR3 sequence: CASGQRSGLPNLF. The CDR3 DNA reads as TGCGCCAGCGGCCAAAGATCGGGACTACCAAATTTATTT.

CDR3 sequence: CASSFDRLGETQYF. CDR3 DNA sequence: TGTGCCAGCAGCTTCGACCGCTTAGGGGAGACCCAGTACTTC. The chain has TRBV13 and TRBJ2-5; no clear D. The length of the CDR3 is 14 residues. V was trimmed by 3 bases and J by 5 bases, leaving 13 bases between them. Germline-derived CDR1 and CDR2 are PRHDT and FYEKMQ (reference sequence).

This rearrangement joins TRBV6-5 to TRBJ2-7; 8 positions match TRBD1. The CDR3 loop spans 15 amino acids. Germline CDR1 is MNHEY and CDR2 is SVGAGI. With 6 bases clipped from V and 5 bases from J, the junction kept 12 bases outside the gene matches. This CDR3 reads CASRGLGVRGHEQYF. The CDR3 DNA sequence: TGTGCCAGCAGAGGGCTCGGAGTCAGGGGGCACGAGCAGTACTTC.

This chain connects TRBV30 to TRBJ1-1; 8 nucleotides align to TRBD1. The J segment lost 0 bases and the V segment lost 8 bases, leaving 8 bases of the junction unmatched. This CDR3 contains 14 residues. CDR1 and CDR2 from the germline V gene are GTSNPN and SVGIG (reference sequence). DNA for the CDR3: TGTGCCCGACGACAGGGGTGGGTGAACACTGAAGCTTTCTTT. The encoded protein is CARRQGWVNTEAFF.

For this clone: A far larger clone is only one base removed, so a read error is likely. The gene calls are TRBV30 and TRBJ1-5; possible D gene TRBD1, 5 bases. The CDR3 loop spans 13 amino acids. The germline V gene has CDR1 GTSNPN and CDR2 SVGIG (reference sequence). This chain's CDR3 is CVWADSFNQPQHF. Written as DNA, the CDR3 is TGTGTCTGGGCAGACAGTTTCAATCAGCCCCAGCATTTT.

This clone was recorded once. The chain couples TRBV10-3 to TRBJ1-1; D unresolved. Germline V lookup: CDR1 ENHRY, CDR2 SYGVKD. The CDR3 spans 14 residues. V shed 7 bases and J shed 1 base, with 13 bases lying between them. The DNA for the CDR3 is TGTGCCATCACTGATGGCAGGTCGAACACTGAAGCTTTCTTT. It codes for CAITDGRSNTEAFF.

This chain joins TRBV19 and TRBJ2-7; 10 bases are a match to TRBD2. V was pared by 7 bases and J by 7 bases, with 7 bases of the junction left unmatched. CDR3 length: 13 amino acids. CDR1 is LNHDA, CDR2 SQIVND, per germline (reference sequence). CDR3 sequence: CASTRLAGGEQYF. CDR3 in DNA: TGTGCCAGTACGCGACTAGCGGGCGGGGAGCAGTACTTC.

The V and J genes are TRBV10-3 and TRBJ1-5, with 9 nucleotides matching TRBD1. Germline assignment: CDR1 ENHRY and CDR2 SYGVKD. The junction had 6 bases not matched to a gene; V was cut back by 6 bases and J by 0 bases. The CDR3 has 16 residues. This chain's CDR3 is CAISPGTGNSNQPQHF. The CDR3 DNA sequence: TGTGCCATCAGCCCAGGGACAGGGAATAGCAATCAGCCCCAGCATTTT.

CDR3 nucleotide sequence: TGTGCCAGCAGCGTGGGGGTGGGCCTAACCGGGGAGCTGTTTTTT. Its protein is CASSVGVGLTGELFF. This chain connects TRBV9 to TRBJ2-2; tentatively, D is TRBD1 or TRBD2 (5 bases each). This CDR3 is 15 amino acids long. Deletions cut 2 bases from V and 5 bases from J, with 13 bases between. CDR1 and CDR2 (germline): SGDLS, YYNGEE.

Ten or more counts support this clone. This chain uses TRBV5-1 with TRBJ1-2; TRBD1 matches at 8 bases. The CDR3 consists of 13 residues. Per germline, CDR1 SGHRS and CDR2 YFSETQ. The V and J ends lost 4 bases and 7 bases, in that order; junction bases with no gene match: 6. The CDR3 protein is CASSHGQGSGYTF. The CDR3 nucleotides are TGCGCCAGCAGCCACGGACAGGGCTCTGGCTACACCTTC.